This TCR beta chain was captured in a study of CXCR3-negative and CXCR3-positive naive CD8 T cells. Notes on the study in general: CXCR3-positive naive cells had TRB CDR3s that were more hydrophobic than CXCR3-negative naive cells had.

5' RACE with UMI labels generated the TRB cDNA libraries. TCRdb reprocessed the 5' RACE reads, keeping one entry per CDR3 protein, no DNA. This sample's clone table lists around 150,000 distinct CDR3 sequences. The CDR3 spans 14 residues. On this clonotype itself: Its specificity is not known.

This chain uses TRBV12-3 or TRBV12-4 with TRBJ2-7. This TCR was recovered from a human donor in good health. Some clones in this sample may be carry-over from other donors' samples. Material: naive CXCR3+ CD8+ T cells from blood. Subset in this sample: CD45RO-CCR7+CD27+CD95- naive CD8+ T cells expressing CXCR3 (TNR3+). CDR3 region: CASSLAPAEYEQYF.